This T cell receptor (beta chain) originates from a study of OX40 agonist ivuxolimab in advanced cancers. Context from the whole study: Ivuxolimab, which targeted the costimulatory receptor OX40 (CD134), was an agonistic, fully human IgG2 monoclonal antibody. Intravenous ivuxolimab was administered to patients every 2 weeks at six dose levels: 0.01, 0.1, 0.3, 1.5, 3 and 10 mg/kg. Among the roughly 50 dose-escalation patients, approximately 20 had hepatocellular carcinoma, 15 or so melanoma, 9 renal cell carcinoma and 9 head and neck cancer. A male proportion of around 80% and a mean age of approximately 55 years, ranging from 23 to 79, were recorded for the dose-escalation cohort. Prior anti-PD-1, anti-PD-L1 or anti-CTLA-4 therapy was permitted, and checkpoint inhibitors had been received by around 39% of dose-escalation patients. Partial responses occurred in three dose-escalation patients, of whom one had hepatocellular carcinoma and two had cutaneous melanoma. Peripheral TCRbeta sequencing aimed to test whether ivuxolimab altered TCR sequence diversity and caused clonal T-cell expansion. The paper covers the monotherapy dose-escalation part of the phase I ivuxolimab trial, which included N of about 50 patients.

A remark on this clone: What antigen it recognizes has not been identified. Per-base qualities were not stored, and no clone one base away is much larger.

The germline V gene sets CDR1 to SGHDT and CDR2 to YYEEEE. V has 0 bases trimmed and J has 12 bases trimmed; junction bases matching no gene number 17. Reading from cysteine to phenylalanine, the CDR3 counts 17 amino acids. Kept here is only the CDR3 DNA, which spans 51 bases and is read in frame from base 1. To sequence the TCRbeta CDR3 region, genomic DNA was isolated from the sorted cells. TCRbeta CDR3 regions were sequenced using the immunoSEQ Assay. TCRdb holds this immuneACCESS table with in-frame rearrangements only. Some clones are missing; in checked studies, unresolved V genes explain under half, and the rest has no known cause. The sample table shows roughly 26,000 clones, and 88% are seen once. Approximately 22% of the sample is in the top ten clones. Patients with a history of autoimmune disease or receiving systemic immunosuppression were excluded from the trial. In every dose cohort, peripheral blood was drawn for TCR sequencing at baseline, cycle 4 day 1, and cycle 7 day 1. Samples were obtained from an open-label, multicenter, first-in-human phase I dose-escalation trial of ivuxolimab. The trial enrolled adults with locally advanced or metastatic head and neck squamous cell, hepatocellular, melanoma or renal cell carcinoma. Before TCR sequencing, CD4+ T cells and CD8+ T cells from peripheral blood were sorted into separate populations.

What the work shows at the level of the full study, not this receptor alone: At doses of 0.1 to 3.0 mg/kg, clonal expansion of both CD4+ and CD8+ T cells in blood was seen between baseline and week 6. Low levels of normalized T-cell clonal expansion were also seen in some patients who did not respond. After ivuxolimab, expanded clones were on average more numerous among CD8+ T cells than among CD4+ T cells. Partial responders in the 0.1-3.0 mg/kg groups had among the lowest normalized peripheral clonal expansion, especially among CD8+ T cells. The antigen specificity of the clonally expanded peripheral T cells was not determined.

This material consisted of CD4+ or CD8+ T cells sorted from blood, taken in a trial of the OX40 agonist ivuxolimab. The chain uses TRBV5-6 and TRBJ2-1; TRBD2 agrees with 8 junctional bases. The source of this sequence is an adult with an advanced solid tumor such as melanoma, head and neck, liver or kidney cancer. The nucleotides read TGTGCCAGCAGCTTGGATATTCTAGCGGGCTCCAATTTTGCGCAGTTCTTC. It specifies CASSLDILAGSNFAQFF.